The 27 T cell receptor beta chains below come from one sample, sequenced in a study of blood T cells in healthy people across ages. With a J-beta primer mix and a sample-barcoded 5' primer, a second PCR ran about 7 to 12 cycles. One entry per CDR3 protein, called by TCRdb with MiXCR from the 5' RACE reads. Here the sample spans about 930,000 distinct CDR3 sequences, roughly 29% being singletons. This sample also belongs to another study, concerning T cells of mothers and their children.

Sequencing was carried out using blood. These receptors all stem from a woman aged 40 to 50 in good health.

Remarks on this clonotype: One base away lies a much larger clone, so this may be a sequencing read error. The rearrangement links TRBV7-3 to TRBJ2-5; unclear D gene. Per germline, CDR1 SGHTA and CDR2 FQGTGA. The CDR3 is 13 amino acids. The CDR3 region is CASRLHRQETRYF. The CDR3 bases are TGTGCCAGCAGGCTCCATCGTCAAGAGACCCGGTACTTC. Filled out from reference TRBV7-3 and TRBJ2-5, the complete variable domain reads GAGVSQTPSNKVTEKGKYVELRCDPISGHTALYWYRQSLGQGPEFLIYFQGTGAADDSGLPNDRFFAVRPEGSVSTLKIQRTERGDSAVYLCASRLHRQETRYFGPGTRLLVL.

This clonotype was observed a few times. The chain recombines TRBV28 with TRBJ2-7; 7 bases align to TRBD1. This CDR3 has 17 amino acids. Germline V gene sequence: CDR1 MDHEN, CDR2 SYDVKM. With V trimmed by 4 bases and J by 0 bases, 12 bases remained unmatched. CDR3 in amino acids: CASSSIATGESSYEQYF. Here the CDR3 DNA reads TGTGCCAGCAGTTCCATTGCAACAGGGGAATCCTCCTACGAGCAGTACTTC.

The chain has TRBV7-3 and TRBJ2-5; D is tentatively TRBD1 or TRBD2 (5 bases each). The J call may be wrong; the DNA end is better matched by TRBJ2-7. CDR3 length equals 13 residues. Germline lookup yields CDR1 SGHTA and CDR2 FQGTGA. The CDR3 nucleotides are TGTGCCAGCAGCTTTAGAGGGGACGGCGAGCAGTACTTC. This translates into CASSFRGDGEQYF.

This sequence joins TRBV5-4 and TRBJ2-7, with D possibly matching TRBD2 (6 bases). The CDR3 sequence is 16 residues long. Trimming removed 4 bases from V and 0 bases from J, with 17 bases in between. Germline assignment: CDR1 SGHNT and CDR2 YYREEE (reference sequence). CDR3 nucleotide sequence: TGTGCCAGCAGCCTCGGGGGTGAGGGGATCTCCTACGAGCAGTACTTC. Translation gives CASSLGGEGISYEQYF.

This clonotype was observed many times. J is TRBJ2-1 and V is TRBV9; TRBD1 is a possible D gene (5 bases). The germline V gene has CDR1 SGDLS and CDR2 YYNGEE. The V end was cut by 6 bases, the J end by 6 bases, with 16 bases between. The CDR3 spans 14 residues. The CDR3 loop reads CASTPNVGVNEQFF. The CDR3 DNA reads as TGTGCCAGCACCCCCAACGTAGGGGTCAATGAGCAGTTCTTC.

Comments on this clonotype: The CDR3 ends on some other residue instead of the conserved phenylalanine or tryptophan, so this is likely a read error. J is TRBJ1-5 and V is TRBV25-1; unclear D gene. V was clipped by 4 bases and J by 5 bases, with 9 bases between them. CDR1 is MGHDK, CDR2 SYGVNS, per germline. This CDR3 region has 13 residues. The CDR3 DNA reads as TGTGCCAGCAGTGGGGGTCGGGATCAGCCCCAGCATTTG. Translation: CASSGGRDQPQHL.

The chain employs TRBV9 and TRBJ1-3; D gene unclear. CDR1 is SGDLS, CDR2 YYNGEE, per germline. V dropped 4 bases and J dropped 3 bases, with 11 bases sitting between them. The CDR3 contains 14 residues. The CDR3 coding sequence is TGTGCCAGCAGCTGCGACGGTTATGGAAACACCATATATTTT. It encodes CASSCDGYGNTIYF. The full variable domain, in which reference TRBV9 and TRBJ1-3 provide the parts outside the CDR3, is DSGVTQTPKHLITATGQRVTLRCSPRSGDLSVYWYQQSLDQGLQFLIQYYNGEERAKGNILERFSAQQFPDLHSELNLSSLELGDSALYFCASSCDGYGNTIYFGEGSWLTVV.

This clonotype was recorded at least ten times. The gene calls are TRBV7-2 and TRBJ2-7; D is uncertain. Between the trimmed V and J ends, which lost 1 base and 3 bases, there was a span of 7 bases. This CDR3 is 13 amino acids long. Germline-derived CDR1 and CDR2 are SGHTA and FQGNSA. CDR3 loop: CASSLGYYYEQYF. The DNA for the CDR3 is TGTGCCAGCAGCTTAGGCTACTACTACGAGCAGTACTTC.

This clonotype has only a few counts. The conserved closing phenylalanine or tryptophan is absent in this CDR3, likely reflecting a read error. CDR3 sequence: CATSRAGQETQYL. The CDR3 bases are TGTGCCACCAGCAGGGCAGGCCAAGAGACCCAGTACCTC. This chain links TRBV15 with TRBJ2-5; D not resolved. Per germline, CDR1 LNHNV and CDR2 YYDKDF (reference sequence). The CDR3 extends over 13 amino acids. V lost 3 bases and J lost 1, with 6 bases in between.

This clonotype came up a few times. The DNA of the CDR3 is TGTGCCAGCAGCTTAGCGCTGACAGGGTCCCATGGCTACACCTTC. It yields the protein CASSLALTGSHGYTF. V usage is TRBV7-9 and J usage is TRBJ1-2, with TRBD1 matching 7 bases. The CDR3 extends over 15 amino acids. CDR1 is SEHNR, CDR2 FQNEAQ, per germline (reference sequence). V trimming: 0 bases; J trimming: 6 bases; junction bases outside the gene matches: 7.

This clonotype was observed a few times. The junction and the germline gene differ at one end; a read error may be behind it. The chain is built from TRBV30 and TRBJ2-1; the match to TRBD2 covers 10 bases. The CDR3 runs 16 residues. The V gene's germline CDR1 is GTSNPN and CDR2 SVGIG (reference sequence). The DNA for the CDR3 is TGTGCCGGGAGCCCACTAGCGGGAAGCTCCTACAATGAGCGGTTCTTC. It specifies CAGSPLAGSSYNERFF.

This clonotype was detected ten times or more. The J gene is TRBJ2-1, the V gene TRBV10-3; the D call may be TRBD1 or TRBD2 (5 bases each). The germline V gene encodes CDR1 ENHRY and CDR2 SYGVKD. The CDR3 is 18 residues long. Trimming pared 2 bases from V and 3 bases from J, leaving 20 bases between. CDR3 sequence: CAISETPIEGPVYNEQFF. As DNA, the CDR3 is TGTGCCATCAGTGAGACCCCTATCGAGGGACCCGTCTACAATGAGCAGTTCTTC.

V usage is TRBV5-1 and J usage is TRBJ2-6, with 12 bases aligning to TRBD1. The germline gives CDR1 SGHRS, CDR2 YFSETQ. The CDR3 covers 18 residues. The ends lost 3 bases at V and 2 bases at J; junction bases unmatched: 6. CDR3 residues: CASSSGTGGKAGANVLTF. CDR3 nucleotides: TGCGCCAGCAGCTCTGGGACAGGGGGCAAAGCTGGGGCCAACGTCCTGACTTTC.

A note on this clonotype: A read error may be the cause here, since a much bigger clone is one base away. The rearrangement joins TRBV5-1 to TRBJ2-1; D not resolved. This CDR3 has 13 amino acids. Germline-derived CDR1 and CDR2 are SGHRS and YFSETQ. CDR3 bases: TGCGCCGGCAGCTTGGCCAACTCGAATGAGCAGTTCTTC. Translating gives CAGSLANSNEQFF.

A note on this clonotype: This clone may be a read error of a much larger clone one base away. The chain recombines TRBV2 with TRBJ2-7; D is undetermined. The CDR3 is 15 residues long. CDR1 and CDR2 (germline): SNHLY, FYNNEI. This CDR3 is CASSEDEDSSYERYF. Written as DNA, the CDR3 is TGTGCCAGCAGTGAAGATGAGGATAGCTCCTACGAGCGGTACTTC.

This clonotype has just one count. This sequence joins TRBV6-2 or TRBV6-3 and TRBJ2-5; D not resolved. The length of the CDR3 is 12 residues. V shed 0 bases and J shed 11 bases, with 10 bases lying between them. Germline loops: CDR1 MNHEY, CDR2 SVGEGT. The CDR3 sequence: CASSYSTHEQYF. CDR3 bases: TGTGCCAGCAGTTACTCAACCCATGAGCAGTACTTC.

This clonotype showed up just a few times. The V gene is TRBV28, the J gene TRBJ1-1, with D perhaps matching TRBD1 (5 bases). The V gene's germline CDR1 is MDHEN and CDR2 SYDVKM. The CDR3 loop spans 11 amino acids. Trimming cost V 6 bases and J 11 bases, with 13 bases left between them. Here the CDR3 reads CASSPRRGAFF. The CDR3 DNA reads as TGTGCCAGCAGCCCTCGGCGGGGGGCTTTCTTT.

In the case of this clonotype: A much larger clone differs from this one at a single base, so this may be a read error. The rearrangement links TRBV9 to TRBJ2-5, with D maybe TRBD2 (5 bases). The CDR3 runs 15 residues. Trimming shortened V by 0 bases and J by 5 bases, and 14 bases separated the two germline ends. Germline values: CDR1 SGDLS, CDR2 YYNGEE. The CDR3 nucleotides read TGTGCCAGCAGCGTAGGTATAGCAAGGAGGGAGACCCAGTACTTC. This sequence encodes CASSVGIARRETQYF. The variable domain in full, completed from reference TRBV9 and TRBJ2-5, reads DSGVTQTPKHLITATGQRVTLRCSPRSGDLSVYWYQQSLDQGLQFLIQYYNGEERAKGNILERFSAQQFPDLHSELNLSSLELGDSALYFCASSVGIARRETQYFGPGTRLLVL.

This clonotype has only a few counts. The chain joins TRBV3-1 to TRBJ2-5; 7 positions agree with TRBD2. V trimming: 2 bases; J trimming: 4 bases; junction bases outside the gene matches: 10. The CDR3 runs 16 residues. Per germline, CDR1 LGHDT and CDR2 YNNKEL (reference sequence). CDR3: CASSQRGGGVLETQYF. CDR3 DNA: TGTGCCAGCAGCCAAAGAGGTGGGGGGGTCTTAGAGACCCAGTACTTC.

This clonotype was seen repeatedly, ten times or more. The rearrangement links TRBV5-1 to TRBJ2-1, with a tentative D call TRBD1 (5 bases). CDR1 and CDR2 from the germline V gene are SGHRS and YFSETQ. Trimming pared 0 bases from V and 7 bases from J, leaving 14 bases between. The length of the CDR3 is 15 residues. CDR3 amino acids: CASSLATQVGNEQFF. DNA for the CDR3: TGCGCCAGCAGCTTGGCCACACAGGTTGGGAATGAGCAGTTCTTC.

The genes are TRBV7-2 and TRBJ1-5; D not certain. This CDR3 is 16 amino acids long. The germline CDR1 and CDR2 sequences are SGHTA and FQGNSA. V was clipped by 5 bases and J by 6 bases, with 20 bases between them. CDR3 residues: CASSRAIGQAGQPQHF. In DNA, the CDR3 is TGTGCCAGCAGCAGGGCCATAGGGCAGGCCGGTCAGCCCCAGCATTTT.

The gene calls are TRBV29-1 and TRBJ2-7; D not resolved. Germline-derived CDR1 and CDR2 are SQVTM and ANQGSEA. CDR3 length equals 11 residues. Deletions cut 7 bases from V and 6 bases from J, with 13 bases between. The CDR3 sequence is CSAGSGSEQYF. The CDR3 DNA sequence: TGCAGCGCCGGGTCCGGGTCCGAGCAGTACTTC.

The CDR3 reads CSVFQRGGANTEAFF. The CDR3 nucleotides are TGCAGCGTTTTCCAGCGGGGGGGGGCGAACACTGAAGCTTTCTTT. The chain carries TRBV29-1 and TRBJ1-1; possibly TRBD1 for D (6 bases). The CDR3 runs to 15 residues. V was cut by 5 bases and J by 1 base, with 17 bases left in between. Germline-derived CDR1 and CDR2 are SQVTM and ANQGSEA.

This clonotype was detected ten times or more. The chain couples TRBV10-3 to TRBJ1-2, with TRBD1 as a possible D gene (5 bases). Germline assignment: CDR1 ENHRY and CDR2 SYGVKD. With 4 bases removed from V and 8 bases from J, the gap between germline ends came to 14 bases. This CDR3 contains 13 residues. CDR3 in amino acids: CAISVYDSEGYTF. The DNA for the CDR3 is TGTGCCATCAGTGTATATGACAGTGAGGGCTACACCTTC.

On this clonotype: The junction shows a germline mismatch at one end, possibly a read error. The CDR3 here is CVSSVGQGGSYEQYF. The CDR3 DNA reads as TGTGTCAGCAGTGTGGGACAGGGTGGATCCTACGAGCAGTACTTC. J is TRBJ2-7 and V is TRBV2; the match to TRBD1 covers 9 bases. This CDR3 has 15 amino acids. Germline assignment: CDR1 SNHLY and CDR2 FYNNEI.

The sample holds many counts of this clonotype. The chain couples TRBV20-1 to TRBJ2-7; D possibly uses TRBD1 or TRBD2 (6 bases each). Germline values: CDR1 DFQATT, CDR2 SNEGSKA (reference sequence). V gave up 4 bases and J gave up 0 bases, with 19 bases separating them. CDR3 size: 16 residues. CDR3 protein: CSATNPSGASSYEQYF. The CDR3 nucleotides are TGCAGTGCTACCAACCCCTCGGGGGCGAGCTCCTACGAGCAGTACTTC.

As for this clonotype: A much bigger clone sits one base away, suggesting this may be a read error. This chain uses TRBV5-1 with TRBJ2-7, with D tentatively TRBD1 (5 bases). CDR3 length: 16 amino acids. V was trimmed by 4 bases and J by 2 bases, leaving 19 bases between them. CDR1 SGHRS and CDR2 YFSETQ come from the germline V gene. The CDR3 DNA reads TGCGCCAGCAGCCTCAGCCTGGACACAAGCCCCTACGAGCAGTACTTC. It encodes CASSLSLDTSPYEQYF. Using reference TRBV5-1 and TRBJ2-7 for the parts outside the CDR3, the full variable domain is KAGVTQTPRYLIKTRGQQVTLSCSPISGHRSVSWYQQTPGQGLQFLFEYFSETQRNKGNFPGRFSGRQFSNSRSEMNVSTLELGDSALYLCASSLSLDTSPYEQYFGPGTRLTVT.